This T cell receptor (beta chain) was found in a study of OX40 agonist ivuxolimab in advanced cancers. Study results and caveats: Expanded peripheral T-cell antigen specificity went undetermined. More expanded clones were found, on average, in CD8+ than in CD4+ T cells.

Measured with immunoSEQ multiplex PCR; TCRdb has only the in-frame clones, and not every one. Of some 74,000 clones in the sample, roughly 94% were seen once. People who had autoimmune disease history or systemic immunosuppression were excluded. Cycle 7 day 1, cycle 4 day 1, and baseline were the timepoints at which blood was sampled. Regarding this clone: The antigen is undetermined.

This sequence originates from an adult with an advanced solid tumor such as melanoma, head and neck, liver or kidney cancer. Sequencing was performed on CD4+ or CD8+ T cells sorted from blood, taken in a trial of the OX40 agonist ivuxolimab.

The CDR3 protein is CASSPTSGRVGTQYF. CDR3 DNA: TGTGCCAGCAGTCCCACTAGCGGGAGGGTGGGGACGCAGTATTTT. The chain uses TRBV28 and TRBJ2-3; 13 bases align to TRBD2. From germline, CDR1 is MDHEN and CDR2 SYDVKM. The CDR3 spans 15 residues. The ends lost 5 bases at V and 9 bases at J; junction bases unmatched: 8.